This TCR beta chain was recovered during a study of shared T cell receptors in the human thymus. V dropped 5 bases and J dropped 2 bases, with 11 bases sitting between them. This CDR3 region has 14 residues. The germline gives CDR1 LNHNV, CDR2 YYDKDF (reference sequence). The repertoire was sequenced with immunoSEQ multiplex PCR; TCRdb's copy has only in-frame clones and lacks some. This table holds roughly 710,000 clones, approximately 85% found once. This sample was shared with a second study, whose subject was human thymus T cells.

The chain has TRBV15 and TRBJ2-3; no clear D. The sequencing input was thymocytes. This receptor was identified in a girl in the first two years of life with a congenital heart defect. The CDR3 DNA reads TGTGCCACCAGCCCCCGGTCCTACACAGATACGCAGTATTTT. This gives the protein CATSPRSYTDTQYF.